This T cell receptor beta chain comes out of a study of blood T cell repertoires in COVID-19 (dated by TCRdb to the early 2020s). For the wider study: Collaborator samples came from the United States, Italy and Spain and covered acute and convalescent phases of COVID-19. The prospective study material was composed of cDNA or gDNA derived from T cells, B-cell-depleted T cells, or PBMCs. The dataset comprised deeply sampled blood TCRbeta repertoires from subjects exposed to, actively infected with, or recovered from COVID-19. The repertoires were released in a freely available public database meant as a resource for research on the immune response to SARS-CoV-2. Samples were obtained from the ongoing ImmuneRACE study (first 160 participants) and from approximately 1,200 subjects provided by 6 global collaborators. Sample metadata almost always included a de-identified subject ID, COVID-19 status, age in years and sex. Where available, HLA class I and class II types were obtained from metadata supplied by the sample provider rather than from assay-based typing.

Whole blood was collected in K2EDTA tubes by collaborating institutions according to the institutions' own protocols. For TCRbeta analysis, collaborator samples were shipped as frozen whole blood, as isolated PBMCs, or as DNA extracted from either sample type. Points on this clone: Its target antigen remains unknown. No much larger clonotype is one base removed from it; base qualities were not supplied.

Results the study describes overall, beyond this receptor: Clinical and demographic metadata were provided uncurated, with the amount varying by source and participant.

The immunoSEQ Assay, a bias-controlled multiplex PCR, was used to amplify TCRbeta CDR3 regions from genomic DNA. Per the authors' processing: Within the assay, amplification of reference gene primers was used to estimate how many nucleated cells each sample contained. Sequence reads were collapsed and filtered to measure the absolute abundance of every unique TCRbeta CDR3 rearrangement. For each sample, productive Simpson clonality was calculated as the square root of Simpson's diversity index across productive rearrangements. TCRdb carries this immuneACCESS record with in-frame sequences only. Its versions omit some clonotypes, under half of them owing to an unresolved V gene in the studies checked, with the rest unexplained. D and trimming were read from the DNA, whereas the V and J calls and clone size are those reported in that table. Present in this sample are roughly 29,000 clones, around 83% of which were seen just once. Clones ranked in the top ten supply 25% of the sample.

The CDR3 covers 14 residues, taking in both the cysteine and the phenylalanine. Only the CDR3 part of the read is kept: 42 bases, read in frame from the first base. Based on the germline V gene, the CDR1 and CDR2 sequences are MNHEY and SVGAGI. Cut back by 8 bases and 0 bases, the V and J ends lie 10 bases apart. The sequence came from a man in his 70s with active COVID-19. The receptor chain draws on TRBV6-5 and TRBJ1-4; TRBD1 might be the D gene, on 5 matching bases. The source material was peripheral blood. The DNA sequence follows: TGTGCCAGCGGGCAGGGCCCAACTAATGAAAAACTGTTTTTT. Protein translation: CASGQGPTNEKLFF.